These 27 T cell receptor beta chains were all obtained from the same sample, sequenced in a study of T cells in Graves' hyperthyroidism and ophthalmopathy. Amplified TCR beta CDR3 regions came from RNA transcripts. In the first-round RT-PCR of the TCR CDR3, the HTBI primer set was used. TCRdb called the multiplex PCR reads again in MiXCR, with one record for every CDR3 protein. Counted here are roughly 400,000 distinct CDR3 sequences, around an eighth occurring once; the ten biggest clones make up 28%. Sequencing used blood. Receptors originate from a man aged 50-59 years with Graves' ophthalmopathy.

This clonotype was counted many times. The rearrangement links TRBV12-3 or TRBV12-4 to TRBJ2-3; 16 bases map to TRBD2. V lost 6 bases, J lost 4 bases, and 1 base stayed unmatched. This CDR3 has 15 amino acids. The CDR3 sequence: CASRGLAGGPDTQYF. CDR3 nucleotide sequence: TGTGCCAGCAGGGGACTAGCGGGAGGGCCAGATACGCAGTATTTT.

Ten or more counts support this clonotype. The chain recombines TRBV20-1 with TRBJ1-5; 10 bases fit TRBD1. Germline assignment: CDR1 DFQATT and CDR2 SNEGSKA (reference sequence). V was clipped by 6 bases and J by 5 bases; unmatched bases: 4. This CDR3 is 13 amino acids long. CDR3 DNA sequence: TGCAGTGCCGAGGGACAGGGGCATCAGCCCCAGCATTTT. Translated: CSAEGQGHQPQHF.

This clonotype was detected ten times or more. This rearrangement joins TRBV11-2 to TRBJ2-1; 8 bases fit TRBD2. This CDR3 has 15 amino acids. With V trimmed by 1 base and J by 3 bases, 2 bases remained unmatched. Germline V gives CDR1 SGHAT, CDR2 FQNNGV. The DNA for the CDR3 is TGTGCCAGCAGCTTAGGGGCGGGAGGCTACAATGAGCAGTTCTTC. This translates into CASSLGAGGYNEQFF.

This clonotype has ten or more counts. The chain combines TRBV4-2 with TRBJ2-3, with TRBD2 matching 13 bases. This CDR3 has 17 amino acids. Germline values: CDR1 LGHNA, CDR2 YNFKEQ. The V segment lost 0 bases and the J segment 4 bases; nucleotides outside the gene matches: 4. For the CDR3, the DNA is TGTGCCAGCAGCCAAGAGGCTACTAGCGGGAGGGCAGATACGCAGTATTTT. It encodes CASSQEATSGRADTQYF.

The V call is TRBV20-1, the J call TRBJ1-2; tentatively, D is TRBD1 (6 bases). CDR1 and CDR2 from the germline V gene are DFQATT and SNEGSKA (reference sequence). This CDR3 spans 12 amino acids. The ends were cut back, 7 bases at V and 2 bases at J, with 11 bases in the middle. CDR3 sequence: CSVPDSNYGYTF. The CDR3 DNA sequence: TGCAGTGTACCGGACAGCAACTATGGCTACACCTTC.

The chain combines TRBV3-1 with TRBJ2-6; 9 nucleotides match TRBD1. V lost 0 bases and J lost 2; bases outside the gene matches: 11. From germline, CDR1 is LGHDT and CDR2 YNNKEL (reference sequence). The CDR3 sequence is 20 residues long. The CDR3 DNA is TGTGCCAGCAGCCAAGATCCGGTGGGACAGGGTGGAGCTGGGGCCAACGTCCTGACTTTC. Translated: CASSQDPVGQGGAGANVLTF. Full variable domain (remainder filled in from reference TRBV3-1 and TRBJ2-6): DTAVSQTPKYLVTQMGNDKSIKCEQNLGHDTMYWYKQDSKKFLKIMFSYNNKELIINETVPNRFSPKSPDKAHLNLHINSLELGDSAVYFCASSQDPVGQGGAGANVLTFGAGSRLTVL.

CDR3 in DNA: TGTGCCAGTAGAAGAGAACAGGGGGCCACTGAAGCTTTCTTT. Translated, it gives CASRREQGATEAFF. This chain links TRBV19 with TRBJ1-1, with 9 bases that match TRBD1. The germline V gene has CDR1 LNHDA and CDR2 SQIVND (reference sequence). With 6 bases clipped from V and 4 bases from J, the junction kept 6 bases outside the gene matches. CDR3 length equals 14 residues.

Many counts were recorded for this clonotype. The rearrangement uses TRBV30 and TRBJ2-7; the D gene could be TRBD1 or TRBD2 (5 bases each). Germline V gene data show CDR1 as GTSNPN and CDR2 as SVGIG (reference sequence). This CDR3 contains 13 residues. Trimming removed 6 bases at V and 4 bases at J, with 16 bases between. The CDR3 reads CACLPPGLYEQYF. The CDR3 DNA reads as TGTGCCTGCTTACCCCCGGGGCTATACGAGCAGTACTTC.

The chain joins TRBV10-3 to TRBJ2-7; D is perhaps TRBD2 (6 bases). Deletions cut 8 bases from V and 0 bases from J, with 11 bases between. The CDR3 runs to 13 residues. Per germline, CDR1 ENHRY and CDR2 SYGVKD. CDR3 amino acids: CAIGRQSSYEQYF. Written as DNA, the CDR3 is TGTGCCATCGGGAGGCAAAGCTCCTACGAGCAGTACTTC.

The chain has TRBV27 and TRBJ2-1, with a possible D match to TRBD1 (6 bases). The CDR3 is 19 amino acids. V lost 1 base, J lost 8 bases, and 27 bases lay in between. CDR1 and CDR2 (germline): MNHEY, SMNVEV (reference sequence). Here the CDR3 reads CASSLLVGVGATERDEQFF. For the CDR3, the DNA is TGTGCCAGCAGTTTATTAGTGGGGGTGGGGGCCACCGAACGGGATGAGCAGTTCTTC.

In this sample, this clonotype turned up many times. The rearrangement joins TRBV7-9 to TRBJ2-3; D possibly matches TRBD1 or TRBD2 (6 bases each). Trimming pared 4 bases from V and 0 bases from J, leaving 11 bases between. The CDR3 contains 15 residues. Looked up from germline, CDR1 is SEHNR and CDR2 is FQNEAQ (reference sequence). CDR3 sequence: CASSWGATSTDTQYF. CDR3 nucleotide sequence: TGTGCCAGCAGCTGGGGGGCAACTAGCACAGATACGCAGTATTTT.

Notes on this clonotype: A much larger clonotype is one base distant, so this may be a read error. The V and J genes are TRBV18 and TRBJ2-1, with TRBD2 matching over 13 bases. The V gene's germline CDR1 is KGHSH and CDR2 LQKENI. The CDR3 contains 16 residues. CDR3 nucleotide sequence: TGTACCAGCTCACCAGGGACTAGCGGGATTTACAATGAGCAGTTCTTC. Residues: CTSSPGTSGIYNEQFF. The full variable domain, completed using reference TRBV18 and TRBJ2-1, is NAGVMQNPRHLVRRRGQEARLRCSPMKGHSHVYWYRQLPEEGLKFMVYLQKENIIDESGMPKERFSAEFPKEGPSILRIQQVVRGDSAAYFCTSSPGTSGIYNEQFFGPGTRLTVL.

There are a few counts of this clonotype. The CDR3, as DNA: TGTGCCAGCAGTGAATCCCCCGGGACATTGAACACTGAAGCTTTCTTT. Translating gives CASSESPGTLNTEAFF. The chain combines TRBV25-1 with TRBJ1-1; a weak D match, TRBD1 (6 bases). Germline V gene lookup returns CDR1 MGHDK and CDR2 SYGVNS. V lost 1 base and J 0 bases, leaving 12 bases between the germline ends. The CDR3 covers 16 residues. Full variable domain (missing parts from reference TRBV25-1 and TRBJ1-1): EADIYQTPRYLVIGTGKKITLECSQTMGHDKMYWYQQDPGMELHLIHYSYGVNSTEKGDLSSESTVSRIRTEHFPLTLESARPSHTSQYLCASSESPGTLNTEAFFGQGTRLTVV.

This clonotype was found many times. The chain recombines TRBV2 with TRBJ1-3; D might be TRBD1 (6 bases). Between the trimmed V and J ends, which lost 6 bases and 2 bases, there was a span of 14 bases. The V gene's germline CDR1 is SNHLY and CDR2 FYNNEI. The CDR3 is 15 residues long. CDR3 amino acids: CASRPDGGAGNTIYF. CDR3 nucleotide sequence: TGTGCCAGCAGACCCGACGGGGGCGCTGGAAACACCATATATTTT. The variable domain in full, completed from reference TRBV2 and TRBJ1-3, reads EPEVTQTPSHQVTQMGQEVILRCVPISNHLYFYWYRQILGQKVEFLVSFYNNEISEKSEIFDDQFSVERPDGSNFTLKIRSTKLEDSAMYFCASRPDGGAGNTIYFGEGSWLTVV.

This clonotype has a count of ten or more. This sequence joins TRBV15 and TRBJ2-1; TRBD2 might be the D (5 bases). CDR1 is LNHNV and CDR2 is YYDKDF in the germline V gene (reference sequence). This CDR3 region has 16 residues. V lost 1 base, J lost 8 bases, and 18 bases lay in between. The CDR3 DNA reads TGTGCCACCAGCAGAGGAGGCGGGCGTCCTGGTCATGAGCAGTTCTTC. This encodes CATSRGGGRPGHEQFF.

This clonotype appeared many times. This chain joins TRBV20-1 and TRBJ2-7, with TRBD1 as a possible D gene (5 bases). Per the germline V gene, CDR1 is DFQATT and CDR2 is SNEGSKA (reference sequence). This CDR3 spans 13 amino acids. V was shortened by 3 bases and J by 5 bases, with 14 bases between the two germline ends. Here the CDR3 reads CSASMTVNNEQYF. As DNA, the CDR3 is TGCAGTGCTAGCATGACAGTAAATAACGAGCAGTACTTC.

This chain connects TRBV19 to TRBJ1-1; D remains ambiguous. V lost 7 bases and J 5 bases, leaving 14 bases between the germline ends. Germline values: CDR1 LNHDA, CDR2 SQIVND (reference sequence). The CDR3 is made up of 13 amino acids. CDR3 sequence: CASKGRERTEAFF. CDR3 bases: TGTGCCAGTAAGGGTAGGGAGCGGACTGAAGCTTTCTTT. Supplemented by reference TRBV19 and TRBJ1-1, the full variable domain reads DGGITQSPKYLFRKEGQNVTLSCEQNLNHDAMYWYRQDPGQGLRLIYYSQIVNDFQKGDIAEGYSVSREKKESFPLTVTSAQKNPTAFYLCASKGRERTEAFFGQGTRLTVV.

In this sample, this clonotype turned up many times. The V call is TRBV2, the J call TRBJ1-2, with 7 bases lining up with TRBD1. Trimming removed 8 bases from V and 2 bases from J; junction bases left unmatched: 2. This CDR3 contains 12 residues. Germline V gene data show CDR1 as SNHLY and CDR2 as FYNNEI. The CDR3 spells CASGDRNYGYTF. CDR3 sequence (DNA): TGTGCCAGCGGGGACAGAAACTATGGCTACACCTTC.

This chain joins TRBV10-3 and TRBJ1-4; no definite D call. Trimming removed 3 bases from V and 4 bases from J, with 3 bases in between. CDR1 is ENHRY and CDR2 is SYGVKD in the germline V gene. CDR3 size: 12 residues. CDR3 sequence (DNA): TGTGCCATCAGTGACTATAATGAAAAACTGTTTTTT. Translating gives CAISDYNEKLFF.

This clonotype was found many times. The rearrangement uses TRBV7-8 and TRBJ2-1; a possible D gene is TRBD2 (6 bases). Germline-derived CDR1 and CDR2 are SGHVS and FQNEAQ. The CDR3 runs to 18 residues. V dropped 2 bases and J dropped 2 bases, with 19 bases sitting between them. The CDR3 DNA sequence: TGTGCCAGCAGCTTAATTTCGGGGGTCCGAACCGCCTACAATGAGCAGTTCTTC. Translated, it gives CASSLISGVRTAYNEQFF.

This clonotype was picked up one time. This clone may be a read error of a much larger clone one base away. Written as DNA, the CDR3 is TGTGCCAGCTCACCTGCGTCCACAGATGCGCAGTATTTT. It yields the protein CASSPASTDAQYF. The J gene is TRBJ2-3, the V gene TRBV18; no definite D call. Germline V gene sequence: CDR1 KGHSH, CDR2 LQKENI. The CDR3 totals 13 residues. The full variable domain, in which reference TRBV18 and TRBJ2-3 provide the parts outside the CDR3, is NAGVMQNPRHLVRRRGQEARLRCSPMKGHSHVYWYRQLPEEGLKFMVYLQKENIIDESGMPKERFSAEFPKEGPSILRIQQVVRGDSAAYFCASSPASTDAQYFGPGTRLTVL.

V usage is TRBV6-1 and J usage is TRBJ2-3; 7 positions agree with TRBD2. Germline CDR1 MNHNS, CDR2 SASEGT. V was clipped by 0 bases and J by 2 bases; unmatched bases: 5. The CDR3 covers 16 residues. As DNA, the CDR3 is TGTGCCAGCAGTGAAGCGGCGACTAGCCCCACAGATACGCAGTATTTT. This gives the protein CASSEAATSPTDTQYF.

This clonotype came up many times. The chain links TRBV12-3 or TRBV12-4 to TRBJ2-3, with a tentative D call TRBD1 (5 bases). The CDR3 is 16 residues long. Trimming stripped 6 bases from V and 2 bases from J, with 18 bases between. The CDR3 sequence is CASRSRARQTTDTQYF. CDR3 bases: TGTGCCAGCAGGTCTCGGGCTAGACAGACCACAGATACGCAGTATTTT.

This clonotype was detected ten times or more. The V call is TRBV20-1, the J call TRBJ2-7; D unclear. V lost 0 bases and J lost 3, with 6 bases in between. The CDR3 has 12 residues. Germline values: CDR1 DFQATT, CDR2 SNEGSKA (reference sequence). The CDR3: CSARDAYYEQYF. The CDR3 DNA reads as TGCAGTGCTAGAGACGCCTACTACGAGCAGTACTTC.

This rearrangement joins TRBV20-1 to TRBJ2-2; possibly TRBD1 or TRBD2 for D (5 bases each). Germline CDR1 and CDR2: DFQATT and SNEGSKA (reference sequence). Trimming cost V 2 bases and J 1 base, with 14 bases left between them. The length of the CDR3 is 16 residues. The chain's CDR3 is CSARPPGRGNTGELFF. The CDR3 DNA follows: TGCAGTGCTAGACCTCCGGGACGGGGGAACACCGGGGAGCTGTTTTTT.

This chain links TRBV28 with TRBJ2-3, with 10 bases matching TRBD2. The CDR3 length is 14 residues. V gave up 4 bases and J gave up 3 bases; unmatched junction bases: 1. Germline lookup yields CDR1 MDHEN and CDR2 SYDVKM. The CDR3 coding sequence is TGTGCCAGCAGTTCAGCGGGAGGGACAGATACGCAGTATTTT. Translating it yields CASSSAGGTDTQYF.

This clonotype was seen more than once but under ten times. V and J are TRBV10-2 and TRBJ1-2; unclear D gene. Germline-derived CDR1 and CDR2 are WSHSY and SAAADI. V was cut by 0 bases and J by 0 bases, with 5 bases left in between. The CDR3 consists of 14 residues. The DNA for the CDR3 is TGCGCCAGCAGTGAGTCGGTACCTAACTATGGCTACACCTTC. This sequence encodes CASSESVPNYGYTF.